This TCR beta chain derives from a study of cytomegalovirus exposure and HLA in healthy donors. Study summary: There were 75 million to 95 million unique TCRs (from HLA-typed donors) in an early data release. General observations from the study: Investigators reported under 200 TCR beta chains as tied to cytomegalovirus.

The germline gives CDR1 SGHRS, CDR2 YFSETQ. Trimming removed 7 bases from V and 1 base from J, with 11 bases in between. The CDR3 contains 13 residues. On this clone itself: Antigen unknown.

The PCR ran on 60 Vbeta and 13 Jbeta primers. Sequencing used immunoSEQ multiplex PCR; TCRdb keeps in-frame clones, though not all of them. The listing contains around 140,000 clones. Sequencing was carried out using PBMCs. The receptor was isolated from a male donor in good health and CMV-seronegative. The chain combines TRBV5-1 with TRBJ1-1, with D hard to call. For the CDR3, the DNA is TGCGCCAGCGCCAGGCTATGGAACACTGAAGCTTTCTTT. Amino acids: CASARLWNTEAFF.